The 15 T cell receptor beta chains below were found in one sample sequenced in a study of shared clonotypes between healthy human individuals. TCRdb's copy holds only in-frame clones and misses some; the assay was immunoSEQ multiplex PCR. The data show 2 million to 3 million clones, more than 85% seen once. What was sequenced was naive CD4+ T cells from PBMCs. Subset indicated: CD45RA+ positively selected. These receptors all stem from a man aged 18 to 30 in good health. Some clones in this sample may be carry-over from other donors' samples.

The chain employs TRBV7-2 and TRBJ1-2; TRBD1 is a possible D gene (5 bases). V was shortened by 4 bases and J by 8 bases, with 14 bases between the two germline ends. The CDR3 extends over 13 amino acids. Germline V gene data show CDR1 as SGHTA and CDR2 as FQGNSA. This CDR3 reads CASSYDRSTGYTF. The DNA for the CDR3 is TGTGCCAGCAGCTACGACAGATCGACAGGCTACACCTTC. The full variable domain, completed using reference TRBV7-2 and TRBJ1-2, is GAGVSQSPSNKVTEKGKDVELRCDPISGHTALYWYRQSLGQGLEFLIYFQGNSAPDKSGLPSDRFSAERTGGSVSTLTIQRTQQEDSAVYLCASSYDRSTGYTFGSGTRLTVV.

The rearrangement uses TRBV5-6 and TRBJ2-4; D call uncertain. V gave up 6 bases and J gave up 9 bases, with 10 bases separating them. Germline CDR1 SGHDT, CDR2 YYEEEE. The CDR3 is 11 amino acids. CDR3 bases: TGTGCCAGCAATTCAGGTCCCATTCAGTACTTC. Amino acid sequence: CASNSGPIQYF.

This clone was counted once. The chain joins TRBV6-1 to TRBJ2-4, with D possibly being TRBD1 (6 bases). The CDR3 extends over 16 amino acids. Deletions cut 1 base from V and 8 bases from J, with 18 bases between. The V gene's germline CDR1 is MNHNS and CDR2 SASEGT. CDR3 amino acids: CASSEGGPGTRDIQYF. The CDR3 DNA follows: TGTGCCAGCAGTGAAGGGGGTCCCGGGACAAGGGACATTCAGTACTTC.

The chain recombines TRBV9 with TRBJ2-5; 7 nucleotides agree with TRBD1. Trimming took 3 bases from V and 4 from J; bases not matched to a gene: 9. This CDR3 spans 15 amino acids. From germline, CDR1 is SGDLS and CDR2 YYNGEE. CDR3 in amino acids: CASSAHRGAGETQYF. As DNA, the CDR3 is TGTGCCAGCAGCGCACACAGGGGTGCGGGAGAGACCCAGTACTTC. Using reference TRBV9 and TRBJ2-5 for the parts outside the CDR3, the full variable domain is DSGVTQTPKHLITATGQRVTLRCSPRSGDLSVYWYQQSLDQGLQFLIQYYNGEERAKGNILERFSAQQFPDLHSELNLSSLELGDSALYFCASSAHRGAGETQYFGPGTRLLVL.

V usage is TRBV19 and J usage is TRBJ2-1; 12 bases agree with TRBD2. V lost 2 bases and J lost 4; bases outside the gene matches: 3. Germline V gene data show CDR1 as LNHDA and CDR2 as SQIVND (reference sequence). The CDR3 extends over 16 amino acids. The CDR3 spells CASSILLAGGYNEQFF. CDR3 nucleotides: TGTGCCAGTAGTATACTACTAGCGGGAGGATACAATGAGCAGTTCTTC.

The rearrangement joins TRBV19 to TRBJ1-2, with D possibly matching TRBD1 (5 bases). The CDR3 extends over 15 amino acids. Trimming took off 8 bases at V and 8 bases at J, with 24 bases between the two ends. CDR1 and CDR2 from the germline V gene are LNHDA and SQIVND (reference sequence). The CDR3 protein is CASSFRPQTGGGYTF. CDR3 sequence (DNA): TGTGCCAGTTCTTTTCGGCCCCAAACCGGGGGAGGCTACACCTTC.

This sequence joins TRBV7-2 and TRBJ2-1; D call uncertain. The CDR3 runs 16 residues. With 5 bases removed from V and 4 bases from J, the gap between germline ends came to 18 bases. Germline-derived CDR1 and CDR2 are SGHTA and FQGNSA. The CDR3 nucleotides are TGTGCCAGCAGCCCCCAAGCAGGCCGTGGGTACAATGAGCAGTTCTTC. Encoded protein: CASSPQAGRGYNEQFF.

In nucleotides, the CDR3 is TGTGCCAGCAGCCAAGTTGCCCCAAACACCATATATTTT. It specifies CASSQVAPNTIYF. This chain uses TRBV14 with TRBJ1-3; D is unresolved. This CDR3 has 13 residues. CDR1 and CDR2 (germline): SGHDN, FVKESK. Trimming stripped 1 base from V and 6 bases from J, with 7 bases between. The whole variable domain, filled in from reference TRBV14 and TRBJ1-3, reads EAGVTQFPSHSVIEKGQTVTLRCDPISGHDNLYWYRRVMGKEIKFLLHFVKESKQDESGMPNNRFLAERTGGTYSTLKVQPAELEDSGVYFCASSQVAPNTIYFGEGSWLTVV.

V and J are TRBV28 and TRBJ2-4; no definite D call. CDR3 length: 13 residues. The V gene lost 7 bases and the J gene lost 3 bases, with 10 bases spanning the gap. Germline V gene data show CDR1 as MDHEN and CDR2 as SYDVKM. CDR3: CASKEPFKNIQYF. CDR3 nucleotide sequence: TGTGCCAGCAAGGAACCCTTCAAAAACATTCAGTACTTC.

The chain has TRBV7-3 and TRBJ2-3, with 10 bases that match TRBD2. Trimming at V came to 2 bases and at J to 2 bases, leaving 4 bases not matched to a gene. Germline-derived CDR1 and CDR2 are SGHTA and FQGTGA. The CDR3 spans 16 residues. Here the CDR3 DNA reads TGTGCCAGCAGCTTAGGAGGACTAGCGGACACAGATACGCAGTATTTT. Protein: CASSLGGLADTDTQYF.

The V call is TRBV7-6, the J call TRBJ2-2; TRBD1 or TRBD2 may be the D gene (5 bases each). The germline V gene encodes CDR1 SGHVS and CDR2 FNYEAQ. V lost 2 bases to trimming and J lost 0 bases, with 13 bases between them. CDR3 size: 17 residues. CDR3 sequence reads: CASSLPWGKPNTGELFF. The CDR3 DNA follows: TGTGCCAGCAGCTTACCGTGGGGGAAACCGAACACCGGGGAGCTGTTTTTT.

A note on this clone: Distinct nucleotide sequences in the sample also encode this CDR3. The V and J genes are TRBV28 and TRBJ1-4; possibly TRBD1 for D (6 bases). V lost 2 bases and J lost 7, with 8 bases in between. Germline V lookup: CDR1 MDHEN, CDR2 SYDVKM. This CDR3 has 13 amino acids. The CDR3 sequence: CASSLGQSEKLFF. The CDR3 nucleotides read TGTGCCAGCAGTTTAGGACAGAGTGAAAAACTGTTTTTT.

On this clone: The same CDR3 arises from other DNA sequences in this sample as well. The CDR3 loop reads CAWSVGGAYGYTF. CDR3 nucleotide sequence: TGTGCCTGGAGTGTCGGGGGCGCGTATGGCTACACCTTC. The J gene is TRBJ1-2, the V gene TRBV30, with D maybe TRBD1 (6 bases). Trimming pared 0 bases from V and 5 bases from J, leaving 10 bases between. CDR3 length: 13 residues. Germline CDR1 reads GTSNPN; CDR2 reads SVGIG (reference sequence).

The rearrangement joins TRBV13 to TRBJ2-1; TRBD2 matches at 15 bases. Germline CDR1 PRHDT, CDR2 FYEKMQ (reference sequence). The trim removed 3 bases at V and 6 bases at J, leaving 15 bases unmatched. This CDR3 has 20 amino acids. Written as DNA, the CDR3 is TGTGCCAGCAGCTTGTCAGTCTGGACTAGCGGGAGGGAAGCGGGCAATGAGCAGTTCTTC. Translation gives CASSLSVWTSGREAGNEQFF.

This chain links TRBV29-1 with TRBJ2-1; 8 positions agree with TRBD2. The germline V gene has CDR1 SQVTM and CDR2 ANQGSEA. V shed 4 bases and J 4 bases; nucleotides not matched to a gene: 9. This CDR3 contains 15 residues. CDR3 amino acids: CSVGGRLAGYNEQFF. CDR3 DNA sequence: TGCAGCGTTGGGGGGCGGCTAGCGGGTTACAATGAGCAGTTCTTC.